Listed here are 12 T cell receptor beta chains from one sample, sequenced in a study of T cell clonality in common variable immunodeficiency. Method: immunoSEQ multiplex PCR; TCRdb's copy keeps in-frame clones and lacks some. The repertoire consists of about 43,000 clones, none detected only once. Sequencing input: peripheral blood mononuclear cells. The receptors come from a person aged 18 to 75 in good health.

In its sample, this clone was seen many times. The read stops 3 residues short of the end of the CDR3; the missing end is completed from the germline J gene. V gene TRBV5-1 combines with J gene TRBJ1-1; D not certain. This CDR3 contains 15 residues. Germline lookup yields CDR1 SGHRS and CDR2 YFSETQ. The DNA read from the CDR3 is TGCGCCAGCAGCTTGGGAGTAGTTGGCTTCGGGGAA. Translating gives CASSLGVVGFGE. The entire CDR3 is CASSLGVVGFGEAFF.

This clone has ten or more counts. The CDR3 end falls 3 residues outside the read, so it is completed with the germline J gene. This chain connects TRBV7-3 to TRBJ1-1; possible D gene TRBD1, 6 bases. Trimming pared 2 bases from V and 1 base from J, leaving 8 bases between. This CDR3 region has 14 residues. Germline CDR1 is SGHTA and CDR2 is FQGTGA. The CDR3 bases that were read are TGTGCCAGCAGCTTACAGGGGACGAACACTGAA. Translated: CASSLQGTNTE. The CDR3, in full, reads CASSLQGTNTEAFF.

This clone was found many times. The read ends 3 residues early relative to the CDR3; the germline J gene fills the gap. The chain is built from TRBV7-3 and TRBJ2-1; 9 bases line up with TRBD2. CDR1 and CDR2 (germline): SGHTA, FQGTGA. The V gene end was trimmed by 3 bases and the J gene end by 5 bases; junction bases not matched to a gene: 5. This CDR3 comprises 15 residues. CDR3 DNA (partial): TGTGCCAGCAGCTTTGCGGGAGGGTATAACAATGAG. It is translated as CASSFAGGYNNE. The entire CDR3 reads CASSFAGGYNNEQFF.

The table lists this clone with many counts. Coverage ceases 3 residues before the CDR3 finishes, and the germline J gene fills in the end. The chain is built from TRBV7-9 and TRBJ1-6; 8 nucleotides align to TRBD1. Per the germline V gene, CDR1 is SEHNR and CDR2 is FQNEAQ (reference sequence). The CDR3 length is 14 residues. The J segment lost 10 bases and the V segment lost 5 bases, leaving 7 bases of the junction unmatched. CDR3 bases read: TGTGCCAGCAGCCCGACAGGGGTTGGGTCACCC. Protein: CASSPTGVGSP. The CDR3 in full is CASSPTGVGSPLHF.

Ten or more counts support this clone. The CDR3 end is not reached by the read, which stops 3 residues before it; the germline J gene fills it in. This chain joins TRBV20-1 and TRBJ2-3; D possibly corresponds to TRBD1 (5 bases). The germline CDR1 and CDR2 sequences are DFQATT and SNEGSKA (reference sequence). CDR3 length: 14 residues. CDR3 region: CSADASRDQETQYF. Incomplete CDR3 DNA: TGCAGTGCCGACGCCTCCAGGGATCAAGAGACG.

Concerning this clone itself: The read halts 3 residues ahead of the CDR3 end, with the missing end drawn from the germline J gene. The chain employs TRBV19 and TRBJ1-2; TRBD1 agrees at 7 bases. Germline CDR1 and CDR2: LNHDA and SQIVND (reference sequence). The CDR3 runs 12 residues. CDR3 DNA (partial): TGTGCCACTAATGACAGGGATGATACC. It is translated as CATNDRDDT. The entire CDR3 reads CATNDRDDTYTF.

This clone was observed many times. The CDR3 DNA, read in part, is TGTGCCAGTAGTATCGGTCGACTAGCGGGAACCCTAGCCAAAAACATT. Amino acids: CASSIGRLAGTLAKNI. The entire CDR3 protein reads CASSIGRLAGTLAKNIQYF. V is TRBV19 and J is TRBJ2-4, with 11 nucleotides matching TRBD2. The DNA ends 3 residues before the CDR3 does, and the rest of the CDR3 is filled in from the germline J gene. Per the germline V gene, CDR1 is LNHDA and CDR2 is SQIVND (reference sequence). This CDR3 is built from 19 residues. The trim removed 3 bases at V and 0 bases at J, leaving 10 bases unmatched.

This clone was counted at least ten times. With the read ending 3 residues before the CDR3 end, the germline J gene is used to fill in that end. V and J are TRBV6-2 or TRBV6-3 and TRBJ2-7, with D perhaps TRBD1 (6 bases). CDR1 is MNHEY, CDR2 SVGEGT, per germline. The CDR3 is made up of 12 amino acids. V was pared by 5 bases and J by 4 bases, with 9 bases between. The sequenced part of the CDR3 DNA is TGTGCCAGCAGTCGACAGGTATACGAG. Translation gives CASSRQVYE. The whole CDR3 is CASSRQVYEQYF.

This clone was observed at least ten times. The CDR3 end falls 3 residues outside the read, so it is completed with the germline J gene. The chain employs TRBV5-6 and TRBJ1-2; perhaps TRBD1 as D (5 bases). V was trimmed by 0 bases and J by 7 bases, leaving 7 bases between them. From germline, CDR1 is SGHDT and CDR2 YYEEEE. There are 12 residues in the CDR3. The CDR3 is CASSLVQGGYTF. The DNA read from the CDR3 is TGTGCCAGCAGCTTGGTGCAGGGTGGC.

This clone was found many times. Read sequence stops 3 residues before the CDR3 end, and the germline J gene provides the missing end. V is TRBV5-1 and J is TRBJ2-2; D gene unclear. The V end was cut by 0 bases, the J end by 7 bases, with 4 bases between. CDR1 and CDR2 from the germline V gene are SGHRS and YFSETQ. This CDR3 region has 12 residues. The covered CDR3 bases are TGCGCCAGCAGCTTGGAAGGCGGGGAG. Encoded protein: CASSLEGGE. Given in full, the CDR3 is CASSLEGGELFF.

This clone occurred many times. The CDR3 extends 3 residues past the end of the read, so its final part is completed from the germline J gene. The rearrangement uses TRBV29-1 and TRBJ2-7; D possibly corresponds to TRBD1 (5 bases). The CDR3 length is 14 residues. The germline V gene has CDR1 SQVTM and CDR2 ANQGSEA. V was trimmed by 4 bases and J by 5 bases, leaving 18 bases between them. CDR3 residues: CSVVPWGSMNEQYF. Incomplete CDR3 DNA: TGCAGCGTTGTACCCTGGGGCTCAATGAACGAG.

In this sample, this clone turned up many times. From the germline J gene comes the end of the CDR3, since the read stops 3 residues before it. V is TRBV2 and J is TRBJ1-2; 12 positions match TRBD1. Germline CDR1 reads SNHLY; CDR2 reads FYNNEI. This CDR3 has 15 amino acids. J was trimmed by 4 bases and V by 8 bases; bases with no gene match: 8. The DNA read from the CDR3 is TGTGCCAGCGCCTCCGGGACAGGGGGCCCCTATGGC. Amino acid sequence: CASASGTGGPYG. The CDR3 in its entirety is CASASGTGGPYGYTF.